This T cell receptor (beta chain) was sequenced in a study of identical twins. CDR1 MGHDK and CDR2 SYGVNS come from the germline V gene. The CDR3 covers 16 residues. Between the trimmed V and J ends, which lost 1 base and 3 bases, there was a span of 14 bases. TCRdb reprocessed the 5' RACE reads with MiXCR, giving one entry per CDR3 protein. The sample consists of 350,000 or so distinct CDR3 sequences, roughly 9% of them appearing once. Study observations and caveats: Excess sharing by twins proved weaker in beta out-of-frame sequences. Twin-shared out-of-frame alpha sequences showed excess low generation probability. Rather than following the same donors, the conclusions depended on cross-sectional statistical analysis. A lower insertion count was a feature of abundant cord blood beta clonotypes, with no such feature in memory repertoires.

Comment on this clonotype: The antigen remains undetermined.

This chain links TRBV25-1 with TRBJ2-3; TRBD2 might be the D (6 bases). This TCR was recovered from a woman between 50 and 59 years old in good health. Sequencing was performed on naive T cells sorted from blood. In nucleotides, the CDR3 is TGTGCCAGCAGTGAATCCTGGGCGGGAACAACAGATACGCAGTATTTT. Its protein is CASSESWAGTTDTQYF.